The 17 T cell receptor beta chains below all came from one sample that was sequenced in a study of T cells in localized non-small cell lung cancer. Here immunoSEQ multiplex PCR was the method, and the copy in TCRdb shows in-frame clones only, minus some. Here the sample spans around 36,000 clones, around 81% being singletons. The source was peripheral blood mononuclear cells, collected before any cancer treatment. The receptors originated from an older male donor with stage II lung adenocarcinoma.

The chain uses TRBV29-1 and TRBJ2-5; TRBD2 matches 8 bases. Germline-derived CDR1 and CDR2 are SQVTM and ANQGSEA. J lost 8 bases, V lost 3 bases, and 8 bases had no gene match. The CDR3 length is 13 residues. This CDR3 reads CSVEGLVSATQYF. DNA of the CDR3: TGCAGCGTTGAGGGACTAGTATCGGCCACCCAGTACTTC.

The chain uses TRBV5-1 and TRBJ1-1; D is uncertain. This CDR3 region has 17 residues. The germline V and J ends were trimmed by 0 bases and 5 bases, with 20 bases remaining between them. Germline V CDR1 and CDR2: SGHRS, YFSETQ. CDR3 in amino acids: CASSLEGLRAGSTEAFF. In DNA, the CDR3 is TGCGCCAGCAGCTTGGAGGGATTACGCGCAGGTAGTACTGAAGCTTTCTTT.

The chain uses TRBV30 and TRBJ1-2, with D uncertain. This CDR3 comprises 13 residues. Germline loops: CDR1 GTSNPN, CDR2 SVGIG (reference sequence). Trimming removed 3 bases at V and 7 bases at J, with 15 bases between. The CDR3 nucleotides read TGTGCCTGGAGCCTCTCGGAGCGGAGTGGCTACACCTTC. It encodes CAWSLSERSGYTF.

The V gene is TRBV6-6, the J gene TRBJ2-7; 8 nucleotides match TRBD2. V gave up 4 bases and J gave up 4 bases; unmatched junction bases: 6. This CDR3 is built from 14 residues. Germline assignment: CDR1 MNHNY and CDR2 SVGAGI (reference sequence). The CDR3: CASSLSGGQYEQYF. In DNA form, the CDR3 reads TGTGCCAGCAGTTTGTCGGGGGGGCAGTACGAGCAGTACTTC.

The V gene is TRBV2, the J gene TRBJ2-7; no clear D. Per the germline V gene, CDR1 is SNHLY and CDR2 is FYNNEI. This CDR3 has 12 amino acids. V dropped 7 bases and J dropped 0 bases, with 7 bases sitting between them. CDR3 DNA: TGTGCCAGCAAGGACGACTCCTACGAGCAGTACTTC. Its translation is CASKDDSYEQYF.

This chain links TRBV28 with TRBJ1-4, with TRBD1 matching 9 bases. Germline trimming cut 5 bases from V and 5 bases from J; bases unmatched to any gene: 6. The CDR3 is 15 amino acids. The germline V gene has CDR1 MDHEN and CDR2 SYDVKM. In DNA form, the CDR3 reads TGTGCCAGCAGTGATCACGGGACAGGGAATGAAAAACTGTTTTTT. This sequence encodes CASSDHGTGNEKLFF.

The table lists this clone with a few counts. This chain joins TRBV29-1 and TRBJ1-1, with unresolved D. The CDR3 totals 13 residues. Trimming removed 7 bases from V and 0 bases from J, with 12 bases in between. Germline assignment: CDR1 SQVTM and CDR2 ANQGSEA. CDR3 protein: CSGAFEVNTEAFF. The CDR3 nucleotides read TGCAGCGGGGCGTTTGAGGTGAACACTGAAGCTTTCTTT.

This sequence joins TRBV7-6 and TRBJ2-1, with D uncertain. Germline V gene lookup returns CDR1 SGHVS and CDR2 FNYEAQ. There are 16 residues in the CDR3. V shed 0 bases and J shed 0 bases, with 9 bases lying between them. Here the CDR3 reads CASSLAVDGSYNEQFF. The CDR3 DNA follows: TGTGCCAGCAGCTTAGCGGTTGACGGCTCCTACAATGAGCAGTTCTTC. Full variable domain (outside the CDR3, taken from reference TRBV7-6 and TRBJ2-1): GAGVSQSPRYKVTKRGQDVALRCDPISGHVSLYWYRQALGQGPEFLTYFNYEAQQDKSGLPNDRFSAERPEGSISTLTIQRTEQRDSAMYRCASSLAVDGSYNEQFFGPGTRLTVL.

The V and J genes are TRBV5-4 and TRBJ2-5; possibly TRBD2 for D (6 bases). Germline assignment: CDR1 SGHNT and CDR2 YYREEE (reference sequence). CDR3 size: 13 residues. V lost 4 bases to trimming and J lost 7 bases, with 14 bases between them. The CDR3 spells CASSGGGPGTQYF. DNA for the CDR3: TGTGCCAGCAGCGGGGGAGGTCCCGGGACCCAGTACTTC. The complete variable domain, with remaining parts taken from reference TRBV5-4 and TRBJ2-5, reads ETGVTQSPTHLIKTRGQQVTLRCSSQSGHNTVSWYQQALGQGPQFIFQYYREEENGRGNFPPRFSGLQFPNYSSELNVNALELDDSALYLCASSGGGPGTQYFGPGTRLLVL.

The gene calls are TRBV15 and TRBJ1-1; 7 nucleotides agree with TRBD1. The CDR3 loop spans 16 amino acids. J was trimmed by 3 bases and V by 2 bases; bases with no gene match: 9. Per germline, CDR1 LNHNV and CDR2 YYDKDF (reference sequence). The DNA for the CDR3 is TGTGCCACCAGCAGACCGCAGGGACAGCCCCACACTGAAGCTTTCTTT. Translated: CATSRPQGQPHTEAFF. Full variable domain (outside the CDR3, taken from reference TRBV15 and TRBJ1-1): DAMVIQNPRYQVTQFGKPVTLSCSQTLNHNVMYWYQQKSSQAPKLLFHYYDKDFNNEADTPDNFQSRRPNTSFCFLDIRSPGLGDTAMYLCATSRPQGQPHTEAFFGQGTRLTVV.

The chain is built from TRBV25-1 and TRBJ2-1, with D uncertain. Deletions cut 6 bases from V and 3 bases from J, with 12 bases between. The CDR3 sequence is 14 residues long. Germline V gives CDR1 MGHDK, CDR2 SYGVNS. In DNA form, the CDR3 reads TGTGCCAGCAGGCGCGGTACAAGCTACAATGAGCAGTTCTTC. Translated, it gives CASRRGTSYNEQFF.

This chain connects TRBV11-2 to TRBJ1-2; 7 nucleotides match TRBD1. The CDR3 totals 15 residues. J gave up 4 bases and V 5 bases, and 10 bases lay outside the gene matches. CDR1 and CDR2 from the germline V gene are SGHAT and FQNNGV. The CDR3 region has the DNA TGTGCCAGCAGCGCCCAACAGGGGCTGATCTATGGCTACACCTTC. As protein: CASSAQQGLIYGYTF.

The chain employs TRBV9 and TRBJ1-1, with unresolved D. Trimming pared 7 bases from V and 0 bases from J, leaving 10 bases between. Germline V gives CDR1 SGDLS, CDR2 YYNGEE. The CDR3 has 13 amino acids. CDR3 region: CASATEVNTEAFF. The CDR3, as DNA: TGTGCCAGCGCAACGGAGGTGAACACTGAAGCTTTCTTT.

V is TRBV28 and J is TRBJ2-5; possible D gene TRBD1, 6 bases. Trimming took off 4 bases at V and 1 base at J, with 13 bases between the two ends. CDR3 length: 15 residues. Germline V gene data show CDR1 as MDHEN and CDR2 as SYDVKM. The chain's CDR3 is CASSSRRDTQETQYF. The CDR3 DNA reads TGTGCCAGCAGTTCCAGACGGGACACCCAAGAGACCCAGTACTTC.

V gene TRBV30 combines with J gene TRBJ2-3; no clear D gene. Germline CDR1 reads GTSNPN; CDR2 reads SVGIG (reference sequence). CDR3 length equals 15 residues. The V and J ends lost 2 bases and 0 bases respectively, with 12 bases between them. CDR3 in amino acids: CAWSRKAISTDTQYF. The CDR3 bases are TGTGCCTGGAGTCGGAAAGCGATTAGCACAGATACGCAGTATTTT.

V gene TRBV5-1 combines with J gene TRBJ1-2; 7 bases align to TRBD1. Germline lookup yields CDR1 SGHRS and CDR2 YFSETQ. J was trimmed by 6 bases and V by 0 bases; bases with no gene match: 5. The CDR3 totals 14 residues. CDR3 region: CASSLVIGGHGYTF. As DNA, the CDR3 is TGCGCCAGCAGCTTGGTGATAGGGGGCCATGGCTACACCTTC.

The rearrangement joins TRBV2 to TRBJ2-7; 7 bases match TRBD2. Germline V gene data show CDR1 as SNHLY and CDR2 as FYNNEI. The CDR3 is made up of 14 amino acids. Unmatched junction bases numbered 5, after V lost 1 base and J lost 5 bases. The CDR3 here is CASSEGGSSHEQYF. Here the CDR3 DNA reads TGTGCCAGCAGTGAAGGCGGGAGTTCCCACGAGCAGTACTTC.